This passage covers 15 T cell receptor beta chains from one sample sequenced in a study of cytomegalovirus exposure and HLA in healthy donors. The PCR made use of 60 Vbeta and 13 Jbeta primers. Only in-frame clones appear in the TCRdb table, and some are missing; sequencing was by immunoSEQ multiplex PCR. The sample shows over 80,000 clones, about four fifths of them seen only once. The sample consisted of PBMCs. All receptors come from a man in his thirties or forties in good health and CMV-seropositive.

The DNA for the CDR3 is TGTGCCAGCTCACCCCCCAGCGCCGGCACAGATACGCAGTATTTT. It codes for CASSPPSAGTDTQYF. The chain links TRBV18 to TRBJ2-3, with no clear D. The V and J ends lost 3 bases and 1 base respectively, with 11 bases between them. This CDR3 contains 15 residues. Per the germline V gene, CDR1 is KGHSH and CDR2 is LQKENI.

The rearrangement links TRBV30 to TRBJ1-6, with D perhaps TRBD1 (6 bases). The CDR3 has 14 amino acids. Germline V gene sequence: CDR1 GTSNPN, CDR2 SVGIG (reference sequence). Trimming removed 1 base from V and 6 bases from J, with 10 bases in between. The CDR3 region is CAWSEAQGNSPLHF. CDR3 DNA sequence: TGTGCCTGGAGTGAAGCACAGGGTAATTCACCCCTCCACTTT.

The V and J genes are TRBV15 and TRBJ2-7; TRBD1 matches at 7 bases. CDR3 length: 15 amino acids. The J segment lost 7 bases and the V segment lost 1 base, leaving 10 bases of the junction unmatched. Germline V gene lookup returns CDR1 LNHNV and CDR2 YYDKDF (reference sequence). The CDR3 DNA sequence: TGTGCCACCAGCAGAGCCGGGACAGACTCCTTGGAGCAGTACTTC. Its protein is CATSRAGTDSLEQYF.

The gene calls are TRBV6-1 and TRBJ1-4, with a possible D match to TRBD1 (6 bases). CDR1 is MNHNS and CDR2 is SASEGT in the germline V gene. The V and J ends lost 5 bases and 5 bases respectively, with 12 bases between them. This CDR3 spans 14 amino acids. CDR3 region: CASSSQGWNEKLFF. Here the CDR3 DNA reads TGTGCCAGCAGTTCCCAGGGGTGGAATGAAAAACTGTTTTTT.

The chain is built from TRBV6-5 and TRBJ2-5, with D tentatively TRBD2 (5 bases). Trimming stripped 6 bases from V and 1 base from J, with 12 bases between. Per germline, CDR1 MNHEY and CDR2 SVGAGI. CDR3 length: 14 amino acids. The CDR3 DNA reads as TGTGCCAGCAGAAACACGGGAATCCAAGAGACCCAGTACTTC. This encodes CASRNTGIQETQYF.

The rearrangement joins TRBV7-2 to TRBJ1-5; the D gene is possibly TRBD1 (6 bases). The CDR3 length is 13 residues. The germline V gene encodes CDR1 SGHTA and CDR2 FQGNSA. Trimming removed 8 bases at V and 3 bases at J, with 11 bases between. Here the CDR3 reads CASGDRYNQPQHF. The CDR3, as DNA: TGTGCCAGCGGAGACAGGTACAATCAGCCCCAGCATTTT.

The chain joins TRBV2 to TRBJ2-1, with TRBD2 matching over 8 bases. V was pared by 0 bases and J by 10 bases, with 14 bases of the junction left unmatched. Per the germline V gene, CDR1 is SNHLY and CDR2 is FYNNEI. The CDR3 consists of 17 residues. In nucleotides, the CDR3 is TGTGCCAGCAGTGAAGCCGGGGGGGTACAGGTGAGGGGGGAGCAGTTCTTC. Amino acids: CASSEAGGVQVRGEQFF.

The CDR3 reads CSAQEATGEHF. In DNA, the CDR3 is TGCAGTGCCCAGGAGGCCACGGGGGAGCATTTT. The chain combines TRBV20-1 with TRBJ1-5; a weak D match, TRBD1 (5 bases). CDR1 is DFQATT and CDR2 is SNEGSKA in the germline V gene (reference sequence). This CDR3 region has 11 residues. Trimming removed 6 bases from V and 14 bases from J, with 17 bases in between.

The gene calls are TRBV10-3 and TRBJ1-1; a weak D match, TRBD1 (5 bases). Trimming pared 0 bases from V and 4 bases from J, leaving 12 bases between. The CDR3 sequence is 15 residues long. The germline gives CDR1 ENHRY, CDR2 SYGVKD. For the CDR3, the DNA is TGTGCCATCAGTGAGTCGGGGGGAGGGATCACTGAAGCTTTCTTT. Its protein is CAISESGGGITEAFF.

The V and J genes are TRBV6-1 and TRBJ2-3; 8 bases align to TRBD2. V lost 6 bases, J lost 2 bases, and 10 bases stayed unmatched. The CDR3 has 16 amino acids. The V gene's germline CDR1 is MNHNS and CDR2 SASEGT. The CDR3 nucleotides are TGTGCCAGCAGGGAACTAGCGGAGGGGGACACAGATACGCAGTATTTT. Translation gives CASRELAEGDTDTQYF.

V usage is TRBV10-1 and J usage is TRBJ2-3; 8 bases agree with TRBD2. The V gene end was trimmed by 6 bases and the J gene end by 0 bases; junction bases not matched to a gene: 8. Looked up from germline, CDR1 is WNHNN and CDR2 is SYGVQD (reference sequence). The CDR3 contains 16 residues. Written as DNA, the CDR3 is TGCGCCAGCAGCGCCCGACTAGCGACTAGCACAGATACGCAGTATTTT. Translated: CASSARLATSTDTQYF.

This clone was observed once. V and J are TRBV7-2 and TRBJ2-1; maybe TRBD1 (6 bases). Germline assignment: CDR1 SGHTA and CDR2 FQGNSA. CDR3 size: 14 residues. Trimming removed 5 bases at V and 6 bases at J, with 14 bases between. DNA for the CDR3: TGTGCCAGCAGCGCGGACAGCCCTGGCAATGAGCAGTTCTTC. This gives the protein CASSADSPGNEQFF.

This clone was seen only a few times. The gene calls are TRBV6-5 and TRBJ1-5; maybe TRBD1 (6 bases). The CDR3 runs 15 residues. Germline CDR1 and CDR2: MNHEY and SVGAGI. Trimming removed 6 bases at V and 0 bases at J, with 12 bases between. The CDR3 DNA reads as TGTGCCAGCAGCGACAGGCCTTATAGCAATCAGCCCCAGCATTTT. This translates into CASSDRPYSNQPQHF.

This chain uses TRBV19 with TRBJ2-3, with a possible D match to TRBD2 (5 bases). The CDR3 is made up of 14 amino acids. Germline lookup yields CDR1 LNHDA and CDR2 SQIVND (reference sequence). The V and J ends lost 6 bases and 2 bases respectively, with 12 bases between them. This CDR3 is CASRPGGPTDTQYF. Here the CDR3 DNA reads TGTGCCAGTAGGCCCGGAGGACCCACAGATACGCAGTATTTT.

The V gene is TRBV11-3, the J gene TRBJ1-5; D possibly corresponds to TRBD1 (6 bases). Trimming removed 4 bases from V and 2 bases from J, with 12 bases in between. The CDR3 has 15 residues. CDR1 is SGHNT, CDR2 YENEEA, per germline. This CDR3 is CASSSYRDRNQPQHF. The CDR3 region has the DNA TGTGCCAGCAGCTCATACAGGGATCGCAATCAGCCCCAGCATTTT.